This T cell receptor beta chain was retrieved from a study of blood T cell repertoires in COVID-19. Looking at the study overall: T cells, B-cell-depleted T cells, or PBMCs supplied cDNA or gDNA.

Source study methods: Scientists estimated how many nucleated cells there were by amplifying reference gene primers. Here immunoSEQ multiplex PCR was the method, and the copy in TCRdb shows in-frame clones only, minus some. V, J and clone size are those of that table, while D and trimming were read from the DNA. The sample shows 150,000 to 200,000 clones, more than 75% of them seen only once. Germline-derived CDR1 and CDR2 are SGHVS and FQNEAQ. V shed 5 bases, J shed 12 bases, and the junction held 12 bases outside the gene matches. The CDR3 length is 13 residues. This TCR came from a human donor in a cohort sampled during active COVID-19. The chain employs TRBV7-8 and TRBJ1-2; the match to TRBD1 covers 7 bases. The sample was peripheral blood. CDR3 sequence (DNA): TGTGCCAGCAGCCCAGGCCCGAGGGGGCTAGACACCTTC. Translating gives CASSPGPRGLDTF.